This TCR beta chain was sequenced during a study of control samples from healthy donors and cancer patients. Measured with immunoSEQ multiplex PCR; TCRdb has only the in-frame clones, and not every one. The table shows about 150,000 clones, with roughly 94% occurring only once. Per the germline V gene, CDR1 is MNHEY and CDR2 is SVGEGT. The CDR3 totals 17 residues. V was cut by 0 bases and J by 1 base, with 15 bases left in between. The chain recombines TRBV6-2 or TRBV6-3 with TRBJ1-1; D not certain. The clonotype originates from a woman between 18 and 29 years old in good health. Sequenced input: blood. The CDR3 DNA follows: TGTGCCAGCAGTTACTCGGGGAGTTTACCTTCGAACACTGAAGCTTTCTTT. Its protein product is CASSYSGSLPSNTEAFF.